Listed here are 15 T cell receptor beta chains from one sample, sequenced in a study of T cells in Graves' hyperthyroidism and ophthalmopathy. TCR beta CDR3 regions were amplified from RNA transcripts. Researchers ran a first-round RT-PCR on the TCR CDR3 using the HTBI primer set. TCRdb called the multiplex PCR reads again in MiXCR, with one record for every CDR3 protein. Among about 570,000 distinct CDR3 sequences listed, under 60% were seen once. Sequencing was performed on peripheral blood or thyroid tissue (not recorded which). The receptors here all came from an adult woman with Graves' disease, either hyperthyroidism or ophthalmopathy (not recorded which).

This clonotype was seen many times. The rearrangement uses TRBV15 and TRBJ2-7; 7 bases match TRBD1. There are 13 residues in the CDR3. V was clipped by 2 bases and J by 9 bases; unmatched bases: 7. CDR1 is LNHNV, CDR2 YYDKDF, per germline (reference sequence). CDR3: CATSRQGDDRQYF. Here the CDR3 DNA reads TGTGCCACCAGCAGACAGGGGGACGATCGGCAGTACTTC.

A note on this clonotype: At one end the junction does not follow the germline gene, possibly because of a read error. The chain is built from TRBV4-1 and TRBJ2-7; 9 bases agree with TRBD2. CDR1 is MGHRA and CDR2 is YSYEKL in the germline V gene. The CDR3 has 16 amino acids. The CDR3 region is CASSQVSSGISGELYF. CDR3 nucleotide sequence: TGCGCCAGCAGCCAAGTCTCTAGCGGGATATCCGGGGAGCTGTACTTC.

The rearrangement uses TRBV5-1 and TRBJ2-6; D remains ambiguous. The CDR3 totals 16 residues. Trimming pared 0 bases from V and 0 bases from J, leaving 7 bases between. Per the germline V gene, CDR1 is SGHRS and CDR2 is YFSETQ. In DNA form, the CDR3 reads TGCGCCAGCAGCTTGGATATACCCTCTGGGGCCAACGTCCTGACTTTC. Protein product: CASSLDIPSGANVLTF.

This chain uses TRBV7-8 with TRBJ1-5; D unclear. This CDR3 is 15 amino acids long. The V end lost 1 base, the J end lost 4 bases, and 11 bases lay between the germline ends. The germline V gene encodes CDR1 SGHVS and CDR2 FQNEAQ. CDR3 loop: CASSLDSTNNQPQHF. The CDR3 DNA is TGTGCCAGCAGCTTAGACTCCACAAATAATCAGCCCCAGCATTTT.

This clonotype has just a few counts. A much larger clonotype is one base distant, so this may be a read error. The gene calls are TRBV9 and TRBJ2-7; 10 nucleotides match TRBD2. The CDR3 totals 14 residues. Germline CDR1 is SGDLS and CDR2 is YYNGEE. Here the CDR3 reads CASSISSGGYKQYF. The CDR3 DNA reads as TGTGCCAGCAGCATTTCTAGCGGGGGCTACAAGCAGTACTTC.

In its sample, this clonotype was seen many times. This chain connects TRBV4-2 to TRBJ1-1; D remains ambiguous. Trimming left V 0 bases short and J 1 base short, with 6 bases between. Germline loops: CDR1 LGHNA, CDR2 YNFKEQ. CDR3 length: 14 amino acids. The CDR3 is CASSQEKQNTEAFF. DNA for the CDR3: TGTGCCAGCAGCCAAGAAAAGCAGAACACTGAAGCTTTCTTT.

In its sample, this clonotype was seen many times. The CDR3 DNA reads as TGCGCCAGCAGCGCCAGCGGGAACCAAGAGACCCAGTACTTC. Translated: CASSASGNQETQYF. The V gene is TRBV5-1, the J gene TRBJ2-5, with TRBD2 matching 7 bases. Germline V CDR1 and CDR2: SGHRS, YFSETQ. The CDR3 spans 14 residues. J was trimmed by 0 bases and V by 4 bases; bases with no gene match: 3.

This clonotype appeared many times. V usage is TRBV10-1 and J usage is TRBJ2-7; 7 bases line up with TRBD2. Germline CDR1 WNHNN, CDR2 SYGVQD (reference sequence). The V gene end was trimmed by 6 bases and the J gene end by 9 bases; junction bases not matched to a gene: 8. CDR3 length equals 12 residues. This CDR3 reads CASSTGLSGQYF. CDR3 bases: TGCGCCAGCAGCACGGGACTATCTGGGCAGTACTTC.

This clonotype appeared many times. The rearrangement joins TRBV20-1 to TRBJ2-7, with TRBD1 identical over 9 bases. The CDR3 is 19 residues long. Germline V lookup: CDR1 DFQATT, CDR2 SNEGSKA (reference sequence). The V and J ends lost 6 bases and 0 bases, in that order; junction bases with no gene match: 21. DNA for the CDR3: TGCAGTGCAATCGCGAGGACAGGGGAGACCGGGACTAACTCCTACGAGCAGTACTTC. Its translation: CSAIARTGETGTNSYEQYF.

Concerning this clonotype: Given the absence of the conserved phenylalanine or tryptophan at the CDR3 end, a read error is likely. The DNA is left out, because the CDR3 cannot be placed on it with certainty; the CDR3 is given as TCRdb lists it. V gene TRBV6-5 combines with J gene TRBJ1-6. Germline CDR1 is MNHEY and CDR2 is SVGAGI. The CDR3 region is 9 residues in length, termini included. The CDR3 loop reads CASSYSGPT.

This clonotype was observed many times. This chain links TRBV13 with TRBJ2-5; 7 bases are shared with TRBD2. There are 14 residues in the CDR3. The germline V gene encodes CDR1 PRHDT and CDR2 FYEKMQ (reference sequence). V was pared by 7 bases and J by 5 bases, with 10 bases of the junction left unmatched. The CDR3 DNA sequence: TGTGCCAGCACCCCAGTGGGGAGGGCGGAGACCCAGTACTTC. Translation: CASTPVGRAETQYF.

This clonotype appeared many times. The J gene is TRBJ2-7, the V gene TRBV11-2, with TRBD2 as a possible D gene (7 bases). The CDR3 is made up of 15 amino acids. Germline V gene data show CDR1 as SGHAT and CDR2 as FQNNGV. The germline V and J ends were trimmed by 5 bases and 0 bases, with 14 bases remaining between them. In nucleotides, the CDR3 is TGTGCCAGCAGCCTCCGAGGGGGGGACTCCTACGAGCAGTACTTC. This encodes CASSLRGGDSYEQYF.

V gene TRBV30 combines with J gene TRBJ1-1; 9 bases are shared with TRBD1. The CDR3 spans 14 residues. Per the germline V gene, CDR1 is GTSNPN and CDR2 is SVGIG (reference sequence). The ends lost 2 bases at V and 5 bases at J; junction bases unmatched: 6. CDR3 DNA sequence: TGTGCCTGGAGTTTACAGGGGGCATTGACTGAAGCTTTCTTT. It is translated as CAWSLQGALTEAFF.

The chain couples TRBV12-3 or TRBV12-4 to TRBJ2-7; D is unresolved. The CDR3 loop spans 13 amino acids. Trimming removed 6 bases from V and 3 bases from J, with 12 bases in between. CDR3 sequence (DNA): TGTGCCAGCAGCCAAGCTCGGTACTACGAGCAGTACTTC. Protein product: CASSQARYYEQYF.

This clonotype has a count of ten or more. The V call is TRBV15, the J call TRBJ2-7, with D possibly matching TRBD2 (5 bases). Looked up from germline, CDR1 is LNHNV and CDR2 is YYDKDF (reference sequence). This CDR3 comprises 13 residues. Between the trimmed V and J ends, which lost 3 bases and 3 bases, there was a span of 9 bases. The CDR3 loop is CATSRGGLYEQYF. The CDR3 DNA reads TGTGCCACCAGCAGGGGTGGACTCTACGAGCAGTACTTC. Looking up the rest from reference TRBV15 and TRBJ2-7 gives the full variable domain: DAMVIQNPRYQVTQFGKPVTLSCSQTLNHNVMYWYQQKSSQAPKLLFHYYDKDFNNEADTPDNFQSRRPNTSFCFLDIRSPGLGDTAMYLCATSRGGLYEQYFGPGTRLTVT.